Listed below are T cell receptor beta chains from one sample, sequenced in a study of immune evolution from preneoplasia to lung adenocarcinoma. TCRdb's table, derived via immunoSEQ multiplex PCR, lists solely in-frame clones and lacks some. The data contain fewer than 10,000 clones, approximately 85% of them singletons. Sequencing used FFPE minimally invasive lung adenocarcinoma tissue. Receptor source: an older person with lung adenocarcinoma. Each CDR3 is given without its conserved first and last residue. Fields, in order: V gene, CDR3 protein.

v_call: TRBV19
cdr3_aa: ASSSRLAGVYEQY

v_call: TRBV2
cdr3_aa: ASSPSGLAGNNEQF

v_call: TRBV9
cdr3_aa: ASSPEGGPGYT

v_call: TRBV7-3
cdr3_aa: ASSLSPGVMADTQY

v_call: TRBV14
cdr3_aa: ASSRLAGQGVEQY

v_call: TRBV7-3
cdr3_aa: ASSCGQASYEQY

v_call: TRBV29-1
cdr3_aa: SVADWTSGNHEQF

v_call: TRBV9
cdr3_aa: ASSPAGDNSYEQY

v_call: TRBV10-3
cdr3_aa: AIRVTGGNEQF

v_call: TRBV11-1
cdr3_aa: ASSSGLGQGIHEQY

v_call: TRBV28
cdr3_aa: ASSPGGREGPQY

v_call: TRBV5-1
cdr3_aa: ASSAILGHEAF

v_call: TRBV7-8
cdr3_aa: ASSLAAGGQF

v_call: TRBV28
cdr3_aa: ASSAPGLFEKLF

v_call: TRBV28
cdr3_aa: ASSLLQGAPLH

v_call: TRBV7-9
cdr3_aa: ASSPRTAHSGANVLT

v_call: TRBV7-6
cdr3_aa: ASSSSGSSYEQY

v_call: TRBV7-9
cdr3_aa: ASRNDRVDGYT

v_call: TRBV11-3
cdr3_aa: ASSSRGSGGRAYEQY

v_call: TRBV7-9
cdr3_aa: ASSLGPLEAF

v_call: TRBV20-1
cdr3_aa: SASGGDEQF

v_call: TRBV5-4
cdr3_aa: ASSLGERYNSPLH

v_call: TRBV30
cdr3_aa: AWSIQGTEAF

v_call: TRBV6-5
cdr3_aa: ASSYSGRGAYEQY

v_call: TRBV11-2
cdr3_aa: ASSLIVAGESEQF

v_call: TRBV29-1
cdr3_aa: SVRVRGPGSNQPQH

v_call: TRBV6-5
cdr3_aa: ASSLGGSYNEQF

v_call: TRBV7-9
cdr3_aa: ASRKGLATDTQY

v_call: TRBV5-1
cdr3_aa: ASSVTGASGNTIY

v_call: TRBV7-9
cdr3_aa: ASSSGVANEQF

v_call: TRBV11-2
cdr3_aa: ASSLDSGTGGRNTEAF

v_call: TRBV19
cdr3_aa: ASRPGGAETQY

v_call: TRBV5-4
cdr3_aa: ASSLKRGDPYEQY

v_call: TRBV28
cdr3_aa: ASSNAGFYEQY

v_call: TRBV7-9
cdr3_aa: AGEPGQGVQDTQY